Included here is one T cell receptor beta chain sequence, with context. The entry originates in a study of blood T cell repertoires in COVID-19. About the research overall: The United States, Italy and Spain provided the acute and convalescent COVID-19 samples. PBMCs, B-cell-depleted T cells, or T cells provided the cDNA or gDNA that made up the material.

In the authors' workflow: The authors estimated nucleated cell counts from reference gene primer amplification. Here immunoSEQ multiplex PCR was the method, and the copy in TCRdb shows in-frame clones only, minus some. From that table come the V and J calls and clone size; the DNA was used to work out D and trimming. The top ten hold less than 5% of the sample, which has roughly 140,000 clones, about 81% seen once. The CDR3 is 16 amino acids. Sequenced: peripheral blood. This sequence joins TRBV21-1 and TRBJ2-7; the table's D call TRBD2 went unverified against the DNA. TRBV21-1 is termed a pseudogene. The clonotype was recovered from an elderly woman with acute or convalescent COVID-19. The CDR3 DNA reads as TGTGCCAGCAGCGTCCCCCCGCGGCTAGCGGGCTACGAGCAGTACTTC. Its translation: CASSVPPRLAGYEQYF.